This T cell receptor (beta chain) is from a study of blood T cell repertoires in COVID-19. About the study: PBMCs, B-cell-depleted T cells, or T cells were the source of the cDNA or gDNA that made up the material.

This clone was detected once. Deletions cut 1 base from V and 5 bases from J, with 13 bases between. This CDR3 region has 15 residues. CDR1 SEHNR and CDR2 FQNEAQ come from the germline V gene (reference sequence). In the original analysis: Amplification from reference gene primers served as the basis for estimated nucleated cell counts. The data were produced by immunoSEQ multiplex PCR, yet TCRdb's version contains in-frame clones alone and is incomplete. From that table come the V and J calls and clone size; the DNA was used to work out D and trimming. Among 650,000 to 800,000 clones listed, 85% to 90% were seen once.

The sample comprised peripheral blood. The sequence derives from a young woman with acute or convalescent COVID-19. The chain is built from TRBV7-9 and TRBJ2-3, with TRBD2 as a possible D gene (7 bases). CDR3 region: CASSLDRGGGDTQYF. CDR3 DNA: TGTGCCAGCAGCTTAGATCGAGGGGGGGGAGATACGCAGTATTTT.